The rows below give T cell receptor beta chains drawn from one sample of a study of blood T cells in healthy people across ages. TCRdb processed the 5' RACE reads anew with MiXCR; each CDR3 protein has one entry. The sample lists around 580,000 distinct CDR3 sequences; around 48% were seen once. The sample taken for sequencing was blood. The receptors come from an elderly man in good health. Each CDR3 is given with its conserved first and last residue. The D gene is left open where the match is weak. A clone size is listed for some rows: how often the clone was seen (once, few, many), or a class if it is expanded.

D gene: TRBD2; clone size: .; J gene: TRBJ2-7; V gene: TRBV7-2; CDR3 DNA: TGTGCCAGCAGCTTAACTAGCGGGGGATACAACGAGCAGTACTTC; CDR3 protein: CASSLTSGGYNEQYF
D gene: .; clone size: many; J gene: TRBJ1-2; V gene: TRBV6-6; CDR3 DNA: TGTGCCAGCAGTTACCATCCCGCCTTGTCGAACTATGGCTACACCTTC; CDR3 protein: CASSYHPALSNYGYTF
D gene: .; clone size: few; J gene: TRBJ2-1; V gene: TRBV7-2; CDR3 DNA: TGTGCCAGCAGCTTAGTTAGGCTAGGTAATGAGCAGTTCTTC; CDR3 protein: CASSLVRLGNEQFF
D gene: .; clone size: .; J gene: TRBJ2-1; V gene: TRBV7-6; CDR3 DNA: TGTGCCAGCACCCTGACTGCCACGCCGTACAATGAGCAGTTCTTC; CDR3 protein: CASTLTATPYNEQFF
D gene: .; clone size: many; J gene: TRBJ2-3; V gene: TRBV6-6; CDR3 DNA: TGTGCCAGCAGTTCCCTCCAGCGGGATACGCAGTATTTT; CDR3 protein: CASSSLQRDTQYF
D gene: .; clone size: many; J gene: TRBJ2-5; V gene: TRBV6-6; CDR3 DNA: TGTGCCAGCAGTGACGAGGGTGTGGTGACCCAGTACTTC; CDR3 protein: CASSDEGVVTQYF
D gene: TRBD2; clone size: few; J gene: TRBJ2-5; V gene: TRBV4-3; CDR3 DNA: TGCGCCAGCAGCCAAGGGACTAGCGGGAGGGAGACCCAGTACTTC; CDR3 protein: CASSQGTSGRETQYF
D gene: .; clone size: .; J gene: TRBJ2-7; V gene: TRBV7-8; CDR3 DNA: TGTGCCAGCAGCTTAGGGGTGGGGAATATTCCCTACGAGCAGTACTTC; CDR3 protein: CASSLGVGNIPYEQYF
D gene: .; clone size: few; J gene: TRBJ2-3; V gene: TRBV11-3; CDR3 DNA: TGTGCCAGCAGTCATAGTACTAGCACAGATACGCAGTATTTT; CDR3 protein: CASSHSTSTDTQYF
D gene: TRBD2; clone size: .; J gene: TRBJ2-3; V gene: TRBV7-2; CDR3 DNA: TGTGCCAGCAGGTCTAGCGGGAGGTCCACAGATACGCAGTATTTT; CDR3 protein: CASRSSGRSTDTQYF
D gene: TRBD2; clone size: .; J gene: TRBJ2-1; V gene: TRBV14; CDR3 DNA: TGTGCCAGCAGCCGTGCTAGCGGGGGGGCAAATGAGCAGTTCTTC; CDR3 protein: CASSRASGGANEQFF
D gene: .; clone size: .; J gene: TRBJ1-1; V gene: TRBV2; CDR3 DNA: TGTGCCAGCAGTCGTCAGCCCCTAATGAACACTGAAGCTTTCTTT; CDR3 protein: CASSRQPLMNTEAFF
D gene: .; clone size: .; J gene: TRBJ2-6; V gene: TRBV4-1; CDR3 DNA: TGCGCCAGCAGCCCTCAGGGAGATGGGGCCAACGTCCTGACTTTC; CDR3 protein: CASSPQGDGANVLTF
D gene: TRBD2; clone size: .; J gene: TRBJ2-7; V gene: TRBV9; CDR3 DNA: TGTGCCAGCAGCGATCGGGGACTAGCGGACGAGCAGTACTTC; CDR3 protein: CASSDRGLADEQYF
D gene: TRBD2; clone size: .; J gene: TRBJ2-3; V gene: TRBV14; CDR3 DNA: TGTGCCAGCAGCAACCCAGCGGGGCTCACAGATACGCAGTATTTT; CDR3 protein: CASSNPAGLTDTQYF
D gene: .; clone size: .; J gene: TRBJ2-7; V gene: TRBV2; CDR3 DNA: TGTGCCAGCAGTGAAGTGGGACGGGGCGAGCAGTACTTC; CDR3 protein: CASSEVGRGEQYF
D gene: TRBD1; clone size: .; J gene: TRBJ2-7; V gene: TRBV12-3/TRBV12-4; CDR3 DNA: TGTGCCAGCAGTGCACCCAGGGACAGGGGGCGGTGGTACGAGCAGTACTTC; CDR3 protein: CASSAPRDRGRWYEQYF
D gene: .; clone size: .; J gene: TRBJ1-6; V gene: TRBV12-3/TRBV12-4; CDR3 DNA: TGTGCCAGCCGATACTCCTATAATTCACCCCTCCACTTT; CDR3 protein: CASRYSYNSPLHF
D gene: TRBD2; clone size: .; J gene: TRBJ2-3; V gene: TRBV12-3/TRBV12-4; CDR3 DNA: TGTGCCAGCAGTTTTTGGCTAGCGGGGAGCACAGATACGCAGTATTTT; CDR3 protein: CASSFWLAGSTDTQYF
D gene: .; clone size: .; J gene: TRBJ2-7; V gene: TRBV6-2/TRBV6-3; CDR3 DNA: TGTGCCAGCAGTTTTAAACTTGACAGTTTCTACTACGAGCAGTACTTC; CDR3 protein: CASSFKLDSFYYEQYF
D gene: TRBD2; clone size: .; J gene: TRBJ2-1; V gene: TRBV11-2; CDR3 DNA: TGTGCCAGCAGCTTAGAGGCTAGCGGGGGGGCCAATGAGCAGTTCTTC; CDR3 protein: CASSLEASGGANEQFF
D gene: TRBD1; clone size: many; J gene: TRBJ2-7; V gene: TRBV7-8; CDR3 DNA: TGTGCCAGCAGCTTATTAGGGACAGGGACCTACGAGCAGTACTTC; CDR3 protein: CASSLLGTGTYEQYF
D gene: .; clone size: .; J gene: TRBJ2-2; V gene: TRBV12-3/TRBV12-4; CDR3 DNA: TGTGCCAACCGCATAGGCGCCGGGGAGCTGTTTTTT; CDR3 protein: CANRIGAGELFF
D gene: .; clone size: .; J gene: TRBJ2-5; V gene: TRBV2; CDR3 DNA: TGTGCCAGCAGTGGAGGGTTTGAGACCCAGTACTTC; CDR3 protein: CASSGGFETQYF
D gene: TRBD1; clone size: .; J gene: TRBJ2-7; V gene: TRBV7-8; CDR3 DNA: TGTGCCAGCAGCGTGAGGGACAGGACCTACGAGCAGTACTTC; CDR3 protein: CASSVRDRTYEQYF
D gene: TRBD2; clone size: .; J gene: TRBJ2-7; V gene: TRBV9; CDR3 DNA: TGTGCCAGCAGCGTCGGGACTAGTGGTTCCGCGCAGTACTTC; CDR3 protein: CASSVGTSGSAQYF
D gene: .; clone size: few; J gene: TRBJ1-1; V gene: TRBV7-2; CDR3 DNA: TGTGCCAGCAGCTCGGGACACCAGAACACTGAAGCTTTCTTT; CDR3 protein: CASSSGHQNTEAFF
D gene: TRBD1; clone size: many; J gene: TRBJ1-1; V gene: TRBV6-6; CDR3 DNA: TGTGCCAGCAGACCCGGGACAGATAACACTGAAGCTTTCTTT; CDR3 protein: CASRPGTDNTEAFF
D gene: TRBD1; clone size: many; J gene: TRBJ1-2; V gene: TRBV6-5; CDR3 DNA: TGTGCCAGCAGAAGGGGACAGGGCGGCTATGGCTACACCTTC; CDR3 protein: CASRRGQGGYGYTF
D gene: .; clone size: .; J gene: TRBJ1-3; V gene: TRBV27; CDR3 DNA: TGTGCCACCGGACTGGGGCCTGGAAACACCATATATTTT; CDR3 protein: CATGLGPGNTIYF
D gene: .; clone size: few; J gene: TRBJ2-1; V gene: TRBV7-2; CDR3 DNA: TGTGCCAGCAGCTTTGGAGTAGCGGCATACAATGAGCAGTTCTTC; CDR3 protein: CASSFGVAAYNEQFF
D gene: .; clone size: .; J gene: TRBJ1-2; V gene: TRBV2; CDR3 DNA: TGTGCCAGCAACCCACTCGGCTATGGCTACACCTTC; CDR3 protein: CASNPLGYGYTF
D gene: TRBD2; clone size: .; J gene: TRBJ2-5; V gene: TRBV7-2; CDR3 DNA: TGTGCCAGCAGCTTAGTTCCGCTAGCGGGAGTGGAGACCCAGTACTTC; CDR3 protein: CASSLVPLAGVETQYF
D gene: .; clone size: .; J gene: TRBJ2-3; V gene: TRBV20-1; CDR3 DNA: TGCAGTGCTAGAGATCCAGCCTCCGATAGCACAGATACGCAGTATTTT; CDR3 protein: CSARDPASDSTDTQYF
D gene: .; clone size: once; J gene: TRBJ1-2; V gene: TRBV7-2; CDR3 DNA: TGTGCCAGCAGCTCCCTAAGAGGGCAGGACTATGGCTACACCTTC; CDR3 protein: CASSSLRGQDYGYTF
D gene: TRBD1; clone size: few; J gene: TRBJ2-1; V gene: TRBV15; CDR3 DNA: TGTGCCACCAGCAGACCAAGGGGGCCTGAGCAGTTCTTC; CDR3 protein: CATSRPRGPEQFF
D gene: TRBD1; clone size: many; J gene: TRBJ2-5; V gene: TRBV6-6; CDR3 DNA: TGTGCCAGCAGTAAACCAGGGGGCCAAGAGACCCAGTACTTC; CDR3 protein: CASSKPGGQETQYF
D gene: TRBD2; clone size: .; J gene: TRBJ2-7; V gene: TRBV7-2; CDR3 DNA: TGTGCCAGCAGCTTAGTTGGCTGGACTAGCGGGGCCTACGAGCAGTACTTC; CDR3 protein: CASSLVGWTSGAYEQYF
D gene: .; clone size: .; J gene: TRBJ1-1; V gene: TRBV6-6; CDR3 DNA: TGTGCCAGCAACAAACGAAGCACCAGACCTGAAGCTTTCTTT; CDR3 protein: CASNKRSTRPEAFF
D gene: .; clone size: few; J gene: TRBJ2-1; V gene: TRBV7-2; CDR3 DNA: TGTGCCAGCAGCTTAGTTCTCTACAATGAGCAGTTCTTC; CDR3 protein: CASSLVLYNEQFF
D gene: .; clone size: .; J gene: TRBJ2-2; V gene: TRBV4-3; CDR3 DNA: TGCGCCAGCAGCCAGAGTCCAGGGAACACCGGGGAGCTGTTTTTT; CDR3 protein: CASSQSPGNTGELFF
D gene: .; clone size: .; J gene: TRBJ1-1; V gene: TRBV6-6; CDR3 DNA: TGTGCCAGCAGCAACCCCCGGACGGTTGGCACTGAAGCTTTCTTT; CDR3 protein: CASSNPRTVGTEAFF